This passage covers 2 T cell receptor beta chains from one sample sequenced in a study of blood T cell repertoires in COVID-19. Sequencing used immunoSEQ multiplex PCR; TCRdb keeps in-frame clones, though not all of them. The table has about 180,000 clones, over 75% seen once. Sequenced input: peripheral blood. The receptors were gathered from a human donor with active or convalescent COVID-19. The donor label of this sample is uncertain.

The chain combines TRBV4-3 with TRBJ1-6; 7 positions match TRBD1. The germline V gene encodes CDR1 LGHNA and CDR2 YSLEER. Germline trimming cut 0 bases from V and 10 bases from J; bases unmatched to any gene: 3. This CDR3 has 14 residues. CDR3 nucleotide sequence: TGCGCCAGCAGCCAAGAGACAGGGAGGTCACCCCTCCACTTT. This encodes CASSQETGRSPLHF.

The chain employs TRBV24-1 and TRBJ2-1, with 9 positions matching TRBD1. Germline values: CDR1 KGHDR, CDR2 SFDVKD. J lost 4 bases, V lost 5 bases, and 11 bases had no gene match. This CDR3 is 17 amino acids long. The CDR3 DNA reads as TGTGCCACCAGTGGGGGAATGGGACAGGGATTTTACAATGAGCAGTTCTTC. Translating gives CATSGGMGQGFYNEQFF.